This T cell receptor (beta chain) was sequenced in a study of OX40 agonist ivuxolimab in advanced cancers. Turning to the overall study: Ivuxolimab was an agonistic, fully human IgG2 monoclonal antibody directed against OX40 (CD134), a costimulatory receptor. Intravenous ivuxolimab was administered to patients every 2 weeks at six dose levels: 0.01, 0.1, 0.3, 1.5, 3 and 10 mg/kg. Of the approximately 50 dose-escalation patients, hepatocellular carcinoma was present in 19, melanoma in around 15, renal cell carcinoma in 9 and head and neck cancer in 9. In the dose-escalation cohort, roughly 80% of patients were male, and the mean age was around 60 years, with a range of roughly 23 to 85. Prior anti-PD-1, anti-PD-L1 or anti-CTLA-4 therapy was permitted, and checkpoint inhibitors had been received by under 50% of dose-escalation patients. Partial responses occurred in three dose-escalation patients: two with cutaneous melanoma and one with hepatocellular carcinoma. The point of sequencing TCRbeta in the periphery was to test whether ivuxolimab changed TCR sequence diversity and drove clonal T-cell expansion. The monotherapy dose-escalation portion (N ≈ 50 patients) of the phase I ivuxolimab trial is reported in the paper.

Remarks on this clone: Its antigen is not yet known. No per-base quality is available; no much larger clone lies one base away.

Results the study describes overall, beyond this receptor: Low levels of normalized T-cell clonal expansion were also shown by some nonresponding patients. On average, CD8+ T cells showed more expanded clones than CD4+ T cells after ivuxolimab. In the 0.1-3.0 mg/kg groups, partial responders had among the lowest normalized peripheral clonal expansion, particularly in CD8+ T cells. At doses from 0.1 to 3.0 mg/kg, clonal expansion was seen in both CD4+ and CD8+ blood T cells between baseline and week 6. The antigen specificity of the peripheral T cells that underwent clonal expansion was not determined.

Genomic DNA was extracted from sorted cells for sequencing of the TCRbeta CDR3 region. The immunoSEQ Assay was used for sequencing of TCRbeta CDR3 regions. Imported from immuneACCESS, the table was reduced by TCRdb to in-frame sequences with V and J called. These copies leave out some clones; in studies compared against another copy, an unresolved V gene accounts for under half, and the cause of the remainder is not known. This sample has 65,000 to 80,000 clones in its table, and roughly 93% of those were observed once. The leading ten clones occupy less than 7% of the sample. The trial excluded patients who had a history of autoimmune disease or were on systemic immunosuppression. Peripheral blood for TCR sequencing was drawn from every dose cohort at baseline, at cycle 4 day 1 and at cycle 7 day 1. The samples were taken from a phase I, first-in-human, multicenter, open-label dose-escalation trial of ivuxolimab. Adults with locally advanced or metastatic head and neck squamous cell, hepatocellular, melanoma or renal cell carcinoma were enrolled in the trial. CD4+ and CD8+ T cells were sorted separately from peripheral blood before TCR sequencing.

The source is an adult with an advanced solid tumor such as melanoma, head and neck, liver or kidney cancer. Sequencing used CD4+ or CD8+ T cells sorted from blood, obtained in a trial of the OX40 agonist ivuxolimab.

The DNA reads as follows: TGTGCCATCAGTGGTTCTTCTAGCGGGGATCCCTACGAGCAGTACTTC. Translated, this gives CAISGSSSGDPYEQYF. The chain is assembled from TRBV10-3 and TRBJ2-7, with 9 bases matching TRBD2. Germline trimming amounts to 4 bases on V and 2 bases on J, with 9 as the count of junction bases outside the gene matches. The CDR3 runs 16 amino acids, cysteine and phenylalanine included. The kept DNA is CDR3 alone, 48 bases in frame from the first base. The germline V gene yields ENHRY for CDR1 and SYGVKD for CDR2.